The following is a T cell receptor beta chain sequence with its context. The CDR3 is made up of 17 amino acids. CDR1 SGDLS and CDR2 YYNGEE come from the germline V gene. V shed 0 bases and J 3 bases; nucleotides not matched to a gene: 4. This record belongs to a study of blood T cell repertoires in COVID-19. TCRdb's copy holds only in-frame clones and misses some; the assay was immunoSEQ multiplex PCR. The sample gives about 85,000 clones, around nine tenths of which show up once; roughly 4.8% is in the top ten. The V and J genes are TRBV9 and TRBJ2-1; TRBD2 matches 12 bases. This TCR was sampled from a woman older than 75 with acute or convalescent COVID-19. Sequenced sample: peripheral blood. This CDR3 is CASSVESGLAGYNEQFF. The CDR3 nucleotides are TGTGCCAGCAGCGTAGAATCGGGACTAGCGGGCTACAATGAGCAGTTCTTC.